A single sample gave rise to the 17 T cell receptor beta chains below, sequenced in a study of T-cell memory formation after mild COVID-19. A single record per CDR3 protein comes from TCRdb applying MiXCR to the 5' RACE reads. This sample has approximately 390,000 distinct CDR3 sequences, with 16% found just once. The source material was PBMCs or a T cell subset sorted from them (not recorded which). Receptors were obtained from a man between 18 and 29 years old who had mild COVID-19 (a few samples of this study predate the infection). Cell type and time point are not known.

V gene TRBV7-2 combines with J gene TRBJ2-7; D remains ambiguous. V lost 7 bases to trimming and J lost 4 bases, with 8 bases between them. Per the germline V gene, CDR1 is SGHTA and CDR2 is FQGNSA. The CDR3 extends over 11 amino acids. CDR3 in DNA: TGTGCCAGCACCCAGGCGTACGAGCAGTACTTC. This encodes CASTQAYEQYF.

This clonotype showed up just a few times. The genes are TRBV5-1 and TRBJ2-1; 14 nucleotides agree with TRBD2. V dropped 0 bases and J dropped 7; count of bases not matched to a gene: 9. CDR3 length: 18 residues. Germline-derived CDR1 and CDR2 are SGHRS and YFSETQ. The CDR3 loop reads CASSLGRLAGGPENEQFF. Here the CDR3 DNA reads TGCGCCAGCAGCTTGGGGAGACTAGCGGGGGGGCCGGAGAATGAGCAGTTCTTC.

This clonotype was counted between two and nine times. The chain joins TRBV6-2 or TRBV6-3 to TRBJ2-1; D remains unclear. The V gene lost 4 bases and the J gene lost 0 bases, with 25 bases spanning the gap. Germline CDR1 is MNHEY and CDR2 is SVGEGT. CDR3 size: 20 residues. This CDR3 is CASSFPNPPGWKPSYNEQFF. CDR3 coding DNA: TGTGCCAGCAGTTTCCCCAATCCGCCCGGATGGAAACCCTCCTACAATGAGCAGTTCTTC.

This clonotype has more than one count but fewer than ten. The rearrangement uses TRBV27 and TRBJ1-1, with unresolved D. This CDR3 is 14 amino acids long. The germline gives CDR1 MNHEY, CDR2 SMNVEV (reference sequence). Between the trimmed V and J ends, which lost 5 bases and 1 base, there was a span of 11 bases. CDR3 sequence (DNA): TGTGCCAGCAGTCAACTAGGACGGAACACTGAAGCTTTCTTT. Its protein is CASSQLGRNTEAFF.

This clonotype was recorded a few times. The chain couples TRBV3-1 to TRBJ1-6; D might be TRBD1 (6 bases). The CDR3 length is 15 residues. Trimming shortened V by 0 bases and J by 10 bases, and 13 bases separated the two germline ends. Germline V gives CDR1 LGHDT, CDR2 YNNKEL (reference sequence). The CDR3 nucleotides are TGTGCCAGCAGCCAAGATGGGGGCTCGGGGTCACCCCTCCACTTT. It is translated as CASSQDGGSGSPLHF.

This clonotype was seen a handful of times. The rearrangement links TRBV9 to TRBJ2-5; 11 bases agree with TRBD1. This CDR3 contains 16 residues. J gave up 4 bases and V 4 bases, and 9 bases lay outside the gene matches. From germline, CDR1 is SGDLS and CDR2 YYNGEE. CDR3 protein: CASSLTRTGGPETQYF. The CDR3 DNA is TGTGCCAGCAGCTTGACGCGGACAGGGGGCCCAGAGACCCAGTACTTC.

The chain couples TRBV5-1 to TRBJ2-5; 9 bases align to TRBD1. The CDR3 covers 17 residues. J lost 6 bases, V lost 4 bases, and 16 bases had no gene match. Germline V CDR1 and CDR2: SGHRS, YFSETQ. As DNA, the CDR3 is TGCGCCAGCAGCCCTGGACGGTCCTGGACAGGGGTACAGACCCAGTACTTC. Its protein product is CASSPGRSWTGVQTQYF.

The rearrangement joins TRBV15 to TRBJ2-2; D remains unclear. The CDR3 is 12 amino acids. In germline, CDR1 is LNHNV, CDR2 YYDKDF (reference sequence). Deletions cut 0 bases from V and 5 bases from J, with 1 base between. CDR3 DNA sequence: TGTGCCACCAGCAGAGAAACCGGGGAGCTGTTTTTT. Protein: CATSRETGELFF. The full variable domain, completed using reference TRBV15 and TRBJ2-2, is DAMVIQNPRYQVTQFGKPVTLSCSQTLNHNVMYWYQQKSSQAPKLLFHYYDKDFNNEADTPDNFQSRRPNTSFCFLDIRSPGLGDTAMYLCATSRETGELFFGEGSRLTVL.

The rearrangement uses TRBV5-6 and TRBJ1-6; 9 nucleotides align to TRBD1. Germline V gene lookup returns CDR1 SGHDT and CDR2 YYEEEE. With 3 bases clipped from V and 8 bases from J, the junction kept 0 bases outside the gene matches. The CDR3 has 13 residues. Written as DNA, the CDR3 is TGTGCCAGCAGCTGGGACAGGGATTCACCCCTCCACTTT. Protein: CASSWDRDSPLHF.

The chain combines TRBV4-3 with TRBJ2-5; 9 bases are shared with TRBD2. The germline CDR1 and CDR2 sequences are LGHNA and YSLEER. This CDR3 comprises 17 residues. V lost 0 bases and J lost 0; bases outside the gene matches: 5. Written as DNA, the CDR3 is TGCGCCAGCAGCCAAGATAGCGGGGGAGGGTACCAAGAGACCCAGTACTTC. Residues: CASSQDSGGGYQETQYF.

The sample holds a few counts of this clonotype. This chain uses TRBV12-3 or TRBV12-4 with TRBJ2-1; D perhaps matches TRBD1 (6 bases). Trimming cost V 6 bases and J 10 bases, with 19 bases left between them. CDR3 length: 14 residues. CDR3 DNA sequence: TGTGCCAGCAGCCCATTCCAGGGGCAGGGCGAGCAGTTCTTC. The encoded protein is CASSPFQGQGEQFF.

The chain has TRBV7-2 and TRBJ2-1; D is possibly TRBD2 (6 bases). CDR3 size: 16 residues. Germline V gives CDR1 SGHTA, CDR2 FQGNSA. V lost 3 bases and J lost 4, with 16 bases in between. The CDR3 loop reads CASSFGAPGTYNEQFF. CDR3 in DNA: TGTGCCAGCAGCTTTGGGGCACCCGGGACTTACAATGAGCAGTTCTTC. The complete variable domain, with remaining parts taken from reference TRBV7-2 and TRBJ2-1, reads GAGVSQSPSNKVTEKGKDVELRCDPISGHTALYWYRQSLGQGLEFLIYFQGNSAPDKSGLPSDRFSAERTGGSVSTLTIQRTQQEDSAVYLCASSFGAPGTYNEQFFGPGTRLTVL.

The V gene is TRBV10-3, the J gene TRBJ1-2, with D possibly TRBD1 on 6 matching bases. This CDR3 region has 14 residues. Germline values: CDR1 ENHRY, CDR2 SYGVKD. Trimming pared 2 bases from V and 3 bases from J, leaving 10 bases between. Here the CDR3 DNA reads TGTGCCATCAGTGAGAGGGGGGCGGACTATGGCTACACCTTC. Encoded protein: CAISERGADYGYTF.

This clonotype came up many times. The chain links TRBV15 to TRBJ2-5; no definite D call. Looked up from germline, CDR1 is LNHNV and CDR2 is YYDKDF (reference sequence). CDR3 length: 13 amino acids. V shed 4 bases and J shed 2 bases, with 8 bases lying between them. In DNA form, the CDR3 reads TGTGCCACCAGCAAAACCGGACAAGAGACCCAGTACTTC. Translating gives CATSKTGQETQYF.

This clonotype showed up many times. The chain's CDR3 is CSARERGANTGELFF. The CDR3 DNA reads as TGCAGTGCTAGAGAGCGGGGGGCGAACACCGGGGAGCTGTTTTTT. The rearrangement links TRBV20-1 to TRBJ2-2; 8 bases align to TRBD2. The CDR3 consists of 15 residues. CDR1 and CDR2 (germline): DFQATT, SNEGSKA (reference sequence). The J segment lost 0 bases and the V segment lost 0 bases, leaving 0 bases of the junction unmatched.

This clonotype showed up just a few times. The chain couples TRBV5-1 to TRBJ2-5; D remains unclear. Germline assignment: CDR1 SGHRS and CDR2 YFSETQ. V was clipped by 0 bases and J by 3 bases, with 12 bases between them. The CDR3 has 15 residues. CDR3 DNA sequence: TGCGCCAGCAGCTTGGCCCCGGGCGGCGAAGAGACCCAGTACTTC. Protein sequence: CASSLAPGGEETQYF.

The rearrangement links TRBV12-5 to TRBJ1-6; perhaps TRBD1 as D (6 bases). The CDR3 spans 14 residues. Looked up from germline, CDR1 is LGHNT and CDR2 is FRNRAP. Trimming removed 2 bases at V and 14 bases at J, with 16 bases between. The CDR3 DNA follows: TGTGCTAGTGGTTTGTCCCAACAGGGTCGAACCCTCCACTTT. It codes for CASGLSQQGRTLHF.